The clone carrying this T cell receptor beta chain was seen only a few times. The germline V gene has CDR1 SGHTA and CDR2 FQGNSA. The V gene end was trimmed by 0 bases and the J gene end by 6 bases; junction bases not matched to a gene: 8. CDR3 length equals 17 residues. The source of the sample is a study of blood T cell repertoires in COVID-19. Study as a whole: Italy, Spain and the United States were the sources of the convalescent and acute COVID-19 samples. Nucleic acid was either cDNA or gDNA, and it came from T cells, B-cell-depleted T cells, or PBMCs.

Original methodology: Reference gene primer amplification yielded estimated nucleated cell counts. The assay was immunoSEQ multiplex PCR, and TCRdb's table has in-frame clones only and misses some. V, J and clone size are taken as reported in that table, and D and trimming were inferred from the DNA itself. The data contain 90,000 to 150,000 clones, around nine tenths of them seen just once; the ten biggest clones take up about 2%. The receptor's source is a woman aged 50 to 60 with acute or convalescent COVID-19. The specimen sequenced was peripheral blood. J is TRBJ2-2 and V is TRBV7-2; the match to TRBD2 covers 9 bases. The CDR3 DNA follows: TGTGCCAGCAGCTTAGCCGCGCGGGGGGGCCCTGCCGGGGAGCTGTTTTTT. Its protein product is CASSLAARGGPAGELFF.